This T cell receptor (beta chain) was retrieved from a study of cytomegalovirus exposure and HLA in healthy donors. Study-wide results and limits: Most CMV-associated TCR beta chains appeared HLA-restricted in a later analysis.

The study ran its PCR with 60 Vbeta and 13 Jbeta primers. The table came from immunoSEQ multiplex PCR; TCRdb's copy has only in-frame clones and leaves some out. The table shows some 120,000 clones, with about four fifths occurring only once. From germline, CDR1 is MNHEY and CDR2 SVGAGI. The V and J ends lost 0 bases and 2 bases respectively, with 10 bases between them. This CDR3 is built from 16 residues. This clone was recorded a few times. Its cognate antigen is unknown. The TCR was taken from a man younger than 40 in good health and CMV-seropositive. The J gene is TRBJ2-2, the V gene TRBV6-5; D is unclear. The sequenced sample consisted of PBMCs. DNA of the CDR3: TGTGCCAGCAGTTACTCGATGGGCCCCAACACCGGGGAGCTGTTTTTT. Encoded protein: CASSYSMGPNTGELFF.